Given below is one TCR beta chain in context. Antigen: not known. This sample was included in a study of cytomegalovirus exposure and HLA in healthy donors. Findings of the study overall: Indistinguishable V segments such as TRBV6-2 and TRBV6-3 were excluded. V- and J-gene trimming in TCR beta was tied to a missense DCLRE1C variant by an analysis performed later. It was reported in a later analysis that an Asian-associated ancestry cluster showed fewer N-insertions than the roughly 670-donor mean. In a later analysis, at a false discovery rate of 0.05, approximately 16,000 TCR beta sequences were associated with HLA alleles.

It was with 60 Vbeta and 13 Jbeta primers that the PCR ran. Assay: immunoSEQ multiplex PCR; the TCRdb copy retains only in-frame clones and omits some. The sample has about 43,000 clones; roughly half are singletons. CDR1 SNHLY and CDR2 FYNNEI come from the germline V gene. The J segment lost 4 bases and the V segment lost 6 bases, leaving 2 bases of the junction unmatched. The CDR3 runs to 13 residues. The sequence was collected from a man aged 55 to 70 in good health and CMV-seronegative. This chain links TRBV2 with TRBJ2-1, with 8 bases identical to TRBD1. Input material: PBMCs. For the CDR3, the DNA is TGTGCCAGCAGCCGGGACAGGTACAATGAGCAGTTCTTC. This translates into CASSRDRYNEQFF.